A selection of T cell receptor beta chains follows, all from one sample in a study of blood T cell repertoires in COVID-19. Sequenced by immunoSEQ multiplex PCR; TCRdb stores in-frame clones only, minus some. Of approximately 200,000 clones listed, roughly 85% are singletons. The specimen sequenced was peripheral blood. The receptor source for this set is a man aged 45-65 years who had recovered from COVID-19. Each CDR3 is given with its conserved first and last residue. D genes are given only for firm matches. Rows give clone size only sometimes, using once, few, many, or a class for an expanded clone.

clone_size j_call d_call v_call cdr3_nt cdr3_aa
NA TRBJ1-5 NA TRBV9 TGTGCCAGCAGCGTAGGGCCCGTGAATCAGCCCCAGCATTTT CASSVGPVNQPQHF
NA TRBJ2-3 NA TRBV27 TGTGCCAGCAGTTTTCGGCGGTCTAGCACAGATACGCAGTATTTT CASSFRRSSTDTQYF
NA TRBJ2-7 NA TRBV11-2 TGTGCCAGCAGCTTAGTCGGGGGGCCGACCTACGAGCAGTACTTC CASSLVGGPTYEQYF
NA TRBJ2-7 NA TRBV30 TGTGCCTGGACCGTCTGGCCCAACTCCTACGAGCAGTACTTC CAWTVWPNSYEQYF
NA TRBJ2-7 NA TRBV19 TGTGCCAGTAGTATTTTCGGGGGACTGGGCATTGCAGAGCAGTACTTC CASSIFGGLGIAEQYF
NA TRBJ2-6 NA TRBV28 TGTGCCAGCAGCTTTCTCGCCGGGGGAAGGGGTAGCTCTGGGGCCAACGTCCTGACTTTC CASSFLAGGRGSSGANVLTF
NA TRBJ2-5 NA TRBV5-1 TGCGCCAGCAGCTCGAGGGTAGGGGAGACCCAGTACTTC CASSSRVGETQYF
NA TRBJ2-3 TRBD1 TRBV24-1 TGTGCCACCAGTGTAGGGGGCGCGTATGGCACAGATACGCAGTATTTT CATSVGGAYGTDTQYF
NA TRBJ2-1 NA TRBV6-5 TGTGCCAGCAAGAATAGCGCGAGCTCCTACAATGAGCAGTTCTTC CASKNSASSYNEQFF
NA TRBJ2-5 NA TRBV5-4 TGTGCCAGCAGCTGGCCCGACAGATCCCAAGAGACCCAGTACTTC CASSWPDRSQETQYF
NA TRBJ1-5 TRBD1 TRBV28 TGTGCCAGCAGTCCCGGGACAGGGAGTTTGCCCCAGCATTTT CASSPGTGSLPQHF
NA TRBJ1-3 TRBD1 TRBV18 TGTGCCAGCTCACCCTCTCTTACAGGGGGCTCTGGAAACACCATATATTTT CASSPSLTGGSGNTIYF
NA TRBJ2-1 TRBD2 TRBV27 TGTGCCAGCAGTTTGATGACTAGCGGCTACAATGAGCAGTTCTTC CASSLMTSGYNEQFF
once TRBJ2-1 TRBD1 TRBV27 TGTGCCAGCTCAGACAGGGTTCATGAGCAGTTCTTC CASSDRVHEQFF
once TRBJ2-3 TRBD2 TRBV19 TGTGCCAGTAGTAATCGGGGCGGGAGTACAGATACGCAGTATTTT CASSNRGGSTDTQYF
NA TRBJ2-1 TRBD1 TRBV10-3 TGTGCCATCAGTGAAGGGACAGTTAACAATGAGCAGTTCTTC CAISEGTVNNEQFF
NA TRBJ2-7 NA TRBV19 TGTGCCAGTAGTGAGGACAGTGTCTCCTACGAGCAGTACTTC CASSEDSVSYEQYF
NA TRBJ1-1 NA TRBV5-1 TGCGCCAGCAGCTTCGGCGAGCGGACCACTGAAGCTTTCTTT CASSFGERTTEAFF
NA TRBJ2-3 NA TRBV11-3 TGTGCCAGCAGCTTAGGAGGGACACCCGGTAGGACAGATACGCAGTATTTT CASSLGGTPGRTDTQYF
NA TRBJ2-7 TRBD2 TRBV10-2 TGCGCCAGCAGTGAGGAACTAGCGGGGTCCTACGAGCAGTACTTC CASSEELAGSYEQYF
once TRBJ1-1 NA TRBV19 TGTGCCAGTAGTCCCTGGGGTCGGGGGAACACTGAAGCTTTCTTT CASSPWGRGNTEAFF
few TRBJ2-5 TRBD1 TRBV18 TGTGCCAGCTCACTGACAGGGTTGCGGGAGACCCAGTACTTC CASSLTGLRETQYF
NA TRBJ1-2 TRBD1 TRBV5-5 TGTGCCAGCAGCTGGGACCGGGACAGATACTATGGCTACACCTTC CASSWDRDRYYGYTF
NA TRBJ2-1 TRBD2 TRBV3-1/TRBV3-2 TGTGCCAGCAGCCAAGATGGGGGGACTAGCGGGAATCTCAATGAGCAGTTCTTC CASSQDGGTSGNLNEQFF
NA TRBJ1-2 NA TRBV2 TGTGCCAGCCAGACAGACAACTATGGCTACACCTTC CASQTDNYGYTF
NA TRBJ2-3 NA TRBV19 TGTGCCAGTACGAGCGTAGGCACAGATACGCAGTATTTT CASTSVGTDTQYF
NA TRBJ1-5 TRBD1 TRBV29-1 TGCAGCGCTGGGACAGGGAATACTCAGCCCCAGCATTTT CSAGTGNTQPQHF
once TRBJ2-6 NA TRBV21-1 TGTGCCAGCAGCCCGGGACAGGGACACGGTGGGGCCAACGTCCTGACTTTC CASSPGQGHGGANVLTF
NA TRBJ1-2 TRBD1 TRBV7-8 TGTGCCAGCAGCTTAGCGGGACAGGACTATGGCTACACCTTC CASSLAGQDYGYTF
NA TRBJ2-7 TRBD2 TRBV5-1 TGCGCCAGCAGCCTAGGACTAGCGAGGGCGTACGAGCAGTACTTC CASSLGLARAYEQYF
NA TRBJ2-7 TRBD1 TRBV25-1 TGTGCCAGCAGCTTGACAGGGCTCTACGAGCAGTACTTC CASSLTGLYEQYF
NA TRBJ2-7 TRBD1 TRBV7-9 TGTGCCAGCAGCTTCGGGACAGGGGGCTACGAGCAGTACTTC CASSFGTGGYEQYF
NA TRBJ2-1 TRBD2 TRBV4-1 TGCGCCAGCAGCCAAGATTGGAGCGGGAGTGCCGATGAGCAGTTCTTC CASSQDWSGSADEQFF
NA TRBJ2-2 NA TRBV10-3 TGTGCCCCGGGGTTGGGTAGCGGCGGTCTTAACGGGGAGCTGTTTTTT CAPGLGSGGLNGELFF
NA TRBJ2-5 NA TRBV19 TGTGCCAGTAGTATCCAGGTTCTAGCGGAGACCCAGTACTTC CASSIQVLAETQYF
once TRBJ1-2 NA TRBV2 TGTGCCAGCAGTGAGGGGGGTCCCGAGCGATCAAATGGCTACACCTTC CASSEGGPERSNGYTF
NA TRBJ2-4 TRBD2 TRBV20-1 TGCAGTGCTAGTAAAGCGGGAGGGCAGTACTTC CSASKAGGQYF
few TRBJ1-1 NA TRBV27 TGTGCCAGCAGTTTATCGGGCACTTCGAACGAAGCTTTCTTT CASSLSGTSNEAFF
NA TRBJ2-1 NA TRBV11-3 TGTGCCAGCAGCTTCACGGGAGTAGGAAATGAGCAGTTCTTC CASSFTGVGNEQFF
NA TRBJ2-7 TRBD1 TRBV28 TGTGCCAGCAGGGCCGGGACAGGGGTAGCCGAGCAGTACTTC CASRAGTGVAEQYF
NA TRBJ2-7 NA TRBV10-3 TGTGCCATCAAGGGACATCAAGCGTCTAGCGGAACCTACGAGCAGTACTTC CAIKGHQASSGTYEQYF
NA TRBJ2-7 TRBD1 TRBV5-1 TGCGCCAGCAGCGGCGGACAGGGACTCTACGAGCAGTACTTC CASSGGQGLYEQYF
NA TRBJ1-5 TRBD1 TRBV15 TGTGCCACCAGCAGGGGGGACAGGGTCCCTTTTCGCGATCAGCCCCAGCATTTT CATSRGDRVPFRDQPQHF
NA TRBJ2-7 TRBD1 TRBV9 TGTGCCAGCAGCGTAGGTGGGACAGCGCGCTCCTACGAGCAGTACTTC CASSVGGTARSYEQYF
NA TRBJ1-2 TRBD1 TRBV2 TGTGCCAGCAGTGATGACAGGGCCCGCGTCTATGGCTACACCTTC CASSDDRARVYGYTF
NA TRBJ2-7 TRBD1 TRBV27 TGTGCCAGCAGTTTCGGGACAGGGGGCTTTGGCGAGCAGTACTTC CASSFGTGGFGEQYF
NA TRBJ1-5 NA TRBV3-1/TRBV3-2 TGTGCCAGCAGCCAGTCCTACAGGAATCAGCCCCAGCATTTT CASSQSYRNQPQHF
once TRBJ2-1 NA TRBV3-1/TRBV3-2 TGTGCCAGCAGCCCCGCCTACGGCTCCTACAATGAGCAGTTCTTC CASSPAYGSYNEQFF
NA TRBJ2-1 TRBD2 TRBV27 TGTGCCAGCAGCCCCGGGACTAGCGGGCGCAATGAGCAGTTCTTC CASSPGTSGRNEQFF
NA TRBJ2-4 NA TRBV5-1 TGCGCCAGCAGCTTGGCCGGAGGGAGAGACATTCAGTACTTC CASSLAGGRDIQYF
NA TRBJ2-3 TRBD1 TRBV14 TGTGCCAGCAGCCCCTCGACAGGGAGAATTGTTGATACGCAGTATTTT CASSPSTGRIVDTQYF
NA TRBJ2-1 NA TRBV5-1 TGCGCCAGCAGCTTGGAGCAGGCCCTTTTTGGTGAGCAGTTCTTC CASSLEQALFGEQFF
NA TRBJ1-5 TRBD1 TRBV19 TGTGCCAGTAGAAGTAGGGGGCTCGGCAATCAGCCCCAGCATTTT CASRSRGLGNQPQHF